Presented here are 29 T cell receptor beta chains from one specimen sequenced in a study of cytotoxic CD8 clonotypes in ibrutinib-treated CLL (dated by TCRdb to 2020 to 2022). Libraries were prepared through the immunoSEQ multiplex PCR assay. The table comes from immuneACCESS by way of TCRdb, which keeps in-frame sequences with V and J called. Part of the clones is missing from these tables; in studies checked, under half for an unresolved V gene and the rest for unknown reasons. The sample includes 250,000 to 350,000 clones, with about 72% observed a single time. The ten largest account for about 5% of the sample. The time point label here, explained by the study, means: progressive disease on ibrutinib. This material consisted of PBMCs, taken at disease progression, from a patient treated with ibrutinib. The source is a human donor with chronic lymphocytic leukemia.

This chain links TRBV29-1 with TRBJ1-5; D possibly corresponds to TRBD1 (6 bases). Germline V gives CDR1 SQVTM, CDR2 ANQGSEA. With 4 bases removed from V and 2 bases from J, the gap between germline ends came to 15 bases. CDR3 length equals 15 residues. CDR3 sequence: CSVADGGSGNQPQHF. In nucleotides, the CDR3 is TGCAGCGTTGCCGACGGGGGCTCTGGCAATCAGCCCCAGCATTTT. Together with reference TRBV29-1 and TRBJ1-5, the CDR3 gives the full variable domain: SAVISQKPSRDICQRGTSLTIQCQVDSQVTMMFWYRQQPGQSLTLIATANQGSEATYESGFVIDKFPISRPNLTFSTLTVSNMSPEDSSIYLCSVADGGSGNQPQHFGDGTRLSIL.

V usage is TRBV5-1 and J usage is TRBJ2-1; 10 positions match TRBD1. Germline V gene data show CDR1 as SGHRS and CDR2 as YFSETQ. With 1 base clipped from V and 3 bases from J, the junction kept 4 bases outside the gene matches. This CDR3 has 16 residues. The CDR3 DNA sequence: TGCGCCAGCAGCTTGAGGGGACAGGGGATCTACAATGAGCAGTTCTTC. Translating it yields CASSLRGQGIYNEQFF.

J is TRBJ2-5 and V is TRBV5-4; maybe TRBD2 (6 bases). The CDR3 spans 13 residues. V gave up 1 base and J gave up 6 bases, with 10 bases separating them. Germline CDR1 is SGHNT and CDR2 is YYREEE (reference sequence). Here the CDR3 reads CASSLTSSQTQYF. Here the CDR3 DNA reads TGTGCCAGCAGCTTGACTAGCTCGCAGACCCAGTACTTC.

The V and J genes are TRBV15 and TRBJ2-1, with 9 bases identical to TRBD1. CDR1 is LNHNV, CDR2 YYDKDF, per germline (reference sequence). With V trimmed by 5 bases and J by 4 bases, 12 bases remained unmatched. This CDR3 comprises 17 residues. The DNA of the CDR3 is TGTGCCACCAGCCGAACGACGACAGGGGGATGGTACAATGAGCAGTTCTTC. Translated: CATSRTTTGGWYNEQFF.

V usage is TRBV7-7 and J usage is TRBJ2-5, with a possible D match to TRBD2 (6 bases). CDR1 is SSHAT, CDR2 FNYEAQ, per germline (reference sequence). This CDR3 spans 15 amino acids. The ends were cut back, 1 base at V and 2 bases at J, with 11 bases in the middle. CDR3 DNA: TGTGCCAGCAGCTTAGAAGGAGGGTGGCAAGAGACCCAGTACTTC. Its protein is CASSLEGGWQETQYF. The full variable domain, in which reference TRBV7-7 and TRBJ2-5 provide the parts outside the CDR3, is GAGVSQSPRYKVTKRGQDVTLRCDPISSHATLYWYQQALGQGPEFLTYFNYEAQPDKSGLPSDRFSAERPEGSISTLTIQRTEQRDSAMYRCASSLEGGWQETQYFGPGTRLLVL.

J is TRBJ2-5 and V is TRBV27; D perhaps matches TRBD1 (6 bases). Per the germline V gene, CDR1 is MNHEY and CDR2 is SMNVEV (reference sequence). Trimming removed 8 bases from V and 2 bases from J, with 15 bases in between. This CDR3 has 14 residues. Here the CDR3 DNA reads TGTGCCAGCGGTAAGACAGGTATTCAAGAGACCCAGTACTTC. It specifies CASGKTGIQETQYF.

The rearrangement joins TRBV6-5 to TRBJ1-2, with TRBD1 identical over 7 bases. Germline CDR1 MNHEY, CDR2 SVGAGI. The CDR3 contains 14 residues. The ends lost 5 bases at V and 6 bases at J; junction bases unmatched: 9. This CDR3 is CASSHRGPYDGYTF. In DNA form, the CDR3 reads TGTGCCAGCAGTCACAGGGGTCCCTACGATGGCTACACCTTC.

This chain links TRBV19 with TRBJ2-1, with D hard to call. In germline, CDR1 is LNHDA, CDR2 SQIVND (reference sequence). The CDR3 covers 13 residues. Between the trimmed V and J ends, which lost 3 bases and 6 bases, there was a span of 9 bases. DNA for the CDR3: TGTGCCAGTAGTATCGGACCAGTCAATGAGCAGTTCTTC. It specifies CASSIGPVNEQFF.

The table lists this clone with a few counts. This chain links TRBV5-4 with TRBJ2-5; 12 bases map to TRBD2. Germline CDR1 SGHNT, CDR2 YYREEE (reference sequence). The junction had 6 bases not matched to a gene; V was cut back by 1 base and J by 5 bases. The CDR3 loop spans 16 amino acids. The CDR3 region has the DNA TGTGCCAGCAGCTTGTGGCTAGCGGGAGGGTCGGAGACCCAGTACTTC. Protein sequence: CASSLWLAGGSETQYF. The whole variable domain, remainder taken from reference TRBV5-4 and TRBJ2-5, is ETGVTQSPTHLIKTRGQQVTLRCSSQSGHNTVSWYQQALGQGPQFIFQYYREEENGRGNFPPRFSGLQFPNYSSELNVNALELDDSALYLCASSLWLAGGSETQYFGPGTRLLVL.

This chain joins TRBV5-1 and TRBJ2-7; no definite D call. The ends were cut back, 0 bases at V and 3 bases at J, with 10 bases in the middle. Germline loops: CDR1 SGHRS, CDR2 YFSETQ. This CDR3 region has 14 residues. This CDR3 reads CASSLEGGNYEQYF. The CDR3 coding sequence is TGCGCCAGCAGCTTGGAAGGCGGAAACTACGAGCAGTACTTC.

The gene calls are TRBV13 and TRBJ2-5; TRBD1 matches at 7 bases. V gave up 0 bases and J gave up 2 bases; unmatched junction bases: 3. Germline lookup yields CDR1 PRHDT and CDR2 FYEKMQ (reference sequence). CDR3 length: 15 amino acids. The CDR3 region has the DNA TGTGCCAGCAGCTTAGGGCCAGGGGGTCAAGAGACCCAGTACTTC. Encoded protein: CASSLGPGGQETQYF.

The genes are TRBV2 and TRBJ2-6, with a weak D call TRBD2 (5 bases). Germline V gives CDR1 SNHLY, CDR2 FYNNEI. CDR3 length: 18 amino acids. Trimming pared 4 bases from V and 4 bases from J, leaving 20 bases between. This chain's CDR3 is CASSGREISITGANVLTF. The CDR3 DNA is TGTGCCAGCAGTGGTCGGGAAATTAGTATCACAGGGGCCAACGTCCTGACTTTC.

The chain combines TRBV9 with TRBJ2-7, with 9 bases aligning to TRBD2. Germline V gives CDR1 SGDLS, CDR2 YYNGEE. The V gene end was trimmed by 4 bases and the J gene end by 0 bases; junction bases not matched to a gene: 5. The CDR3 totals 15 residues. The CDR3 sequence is CASSRAGGNSYEQYF. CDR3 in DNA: TGTGCCAGCAGCCGAGCGGGGGGAAACTCCTACGAGCAGTACTTC. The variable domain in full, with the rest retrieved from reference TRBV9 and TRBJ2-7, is DSGVTQTPKHLITATGQRVTLRCSPRSGDLSVYWYQQSLDQGLQFLIQYYNGEERAKGNILERFSAQQFPDLHSELNLSSLELGDSALYFCASSRAGGNSYEQYFGPGTRLTVT.

CDR3 coding DNA: TGTGCCAGCAGCCAAGGGAGGGCCTCCTACGAGCAGTACTTC. As protein: CASSQGRASYEQYF. The chain uses TRBV14 and TRBJ2-7, with a weak D call TRBD2 (6 bases). CDR1 and CDR2 from the germline V gene are SGHDN and FVKESK. The CDR3 runs to 14 residues. V lost 1 base and J 0 bases, leaving 7 bases between the germline ends.

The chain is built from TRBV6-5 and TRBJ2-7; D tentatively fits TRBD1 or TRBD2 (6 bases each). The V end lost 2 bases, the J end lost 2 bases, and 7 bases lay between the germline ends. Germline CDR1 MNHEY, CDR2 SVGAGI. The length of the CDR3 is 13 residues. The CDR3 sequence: CASSYRGAYEQYF. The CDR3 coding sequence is TGTGCCAGCAGTTACAGGGGGGCCTACGAGCAGTACTTC.

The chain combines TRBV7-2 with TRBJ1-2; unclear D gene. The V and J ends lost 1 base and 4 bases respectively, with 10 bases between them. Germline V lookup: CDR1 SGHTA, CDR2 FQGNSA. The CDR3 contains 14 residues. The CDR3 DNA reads TGTGCCAGCAGCTTAGGGAGCAGAACCTATGGCTACACCTTC. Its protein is CASSLGSRTYGYTF.

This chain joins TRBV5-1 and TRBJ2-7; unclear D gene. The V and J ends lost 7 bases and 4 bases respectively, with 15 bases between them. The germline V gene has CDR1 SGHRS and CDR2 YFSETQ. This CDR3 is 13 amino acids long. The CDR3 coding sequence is TGCGCCAGCGGCCGCAGAGAGTCATACGAGCAGTACTTC. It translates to CASGRRESYEQYF.

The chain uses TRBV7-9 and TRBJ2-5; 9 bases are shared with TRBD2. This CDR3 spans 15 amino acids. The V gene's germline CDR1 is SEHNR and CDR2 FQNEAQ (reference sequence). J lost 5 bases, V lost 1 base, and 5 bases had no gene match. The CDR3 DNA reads TGTGCCAGCAGCTTAGGGACTAGCGTGTCTGAGACCCAGTACTTC. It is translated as CASSLGTSVSETQYF.

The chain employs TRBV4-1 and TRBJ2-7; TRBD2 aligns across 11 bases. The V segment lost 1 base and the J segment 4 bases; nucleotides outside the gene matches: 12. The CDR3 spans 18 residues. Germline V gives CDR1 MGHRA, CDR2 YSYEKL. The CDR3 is CASSQAGFRLAGRYEQYF. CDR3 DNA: TGCGCCAGCAGCCAAGCGGGGTTCCGACTAGCGGGAAGGTACGAGCAGTACTTC.

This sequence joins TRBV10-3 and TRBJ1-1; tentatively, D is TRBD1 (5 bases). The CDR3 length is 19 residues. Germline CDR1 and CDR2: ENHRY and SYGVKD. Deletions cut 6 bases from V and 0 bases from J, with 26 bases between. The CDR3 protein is CAISDLGEQYPGLNTEAFF. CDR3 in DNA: TGTGCCATCAGCGACCTGGGGGAGCAATATCCGGGGCTGAACACTGAAGCTTTCTTT.

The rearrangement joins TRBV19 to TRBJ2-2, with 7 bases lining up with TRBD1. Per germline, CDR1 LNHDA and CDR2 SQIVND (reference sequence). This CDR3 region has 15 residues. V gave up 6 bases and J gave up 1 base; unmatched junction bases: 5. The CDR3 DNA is TGTGCCAGTAGCCAGGGACAGCTGAACACCGGGGAGCTGTTTTTT. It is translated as CASSQGQLNTGELFF. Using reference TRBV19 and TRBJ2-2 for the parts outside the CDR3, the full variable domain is DGGITQSPKYLFRKEGQNVTLSCEQNLNHDAMYWYRQDPGQGLRLIYYSQIVNDFQKGDIAEGYSVSREKKESFPLTVTSAQKNPTAFYLCASSQGQLNTGELFFGEGSRLTVL.

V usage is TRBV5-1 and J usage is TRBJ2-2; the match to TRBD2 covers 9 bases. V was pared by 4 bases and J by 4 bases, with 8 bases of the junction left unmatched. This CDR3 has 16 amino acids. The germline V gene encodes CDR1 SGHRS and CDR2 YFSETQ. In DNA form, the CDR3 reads TGCGCCAGCAGCCTGGAGCCTAGCGGGACCACCGGGGAGCTGTTTTTT. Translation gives CASSLEPSGTTGELFF.

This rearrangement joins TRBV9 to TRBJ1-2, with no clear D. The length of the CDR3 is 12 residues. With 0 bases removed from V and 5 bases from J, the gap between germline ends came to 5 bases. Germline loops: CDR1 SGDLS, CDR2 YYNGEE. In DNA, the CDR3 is TGTGCCAGCAGCGTAGTCCAATATGGCTACACCTTC. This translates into CASSVVQYGYTF.

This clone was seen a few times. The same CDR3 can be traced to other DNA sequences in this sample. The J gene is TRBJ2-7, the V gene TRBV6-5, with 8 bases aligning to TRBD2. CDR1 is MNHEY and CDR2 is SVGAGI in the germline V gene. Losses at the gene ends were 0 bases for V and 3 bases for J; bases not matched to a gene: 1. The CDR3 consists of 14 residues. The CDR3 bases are TGTGCCAGCAGTTACTCCGGGACTAGCTACGAGCAGTACTTC. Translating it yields CASSYSGTSYEQYF.

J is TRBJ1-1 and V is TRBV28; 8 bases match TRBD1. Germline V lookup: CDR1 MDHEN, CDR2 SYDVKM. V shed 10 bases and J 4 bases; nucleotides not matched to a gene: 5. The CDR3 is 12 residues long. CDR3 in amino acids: CATVTGGTEAFF. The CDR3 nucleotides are TGTGCCACCGTTACAGGGGGCACTGAAGCTTTCTTT.

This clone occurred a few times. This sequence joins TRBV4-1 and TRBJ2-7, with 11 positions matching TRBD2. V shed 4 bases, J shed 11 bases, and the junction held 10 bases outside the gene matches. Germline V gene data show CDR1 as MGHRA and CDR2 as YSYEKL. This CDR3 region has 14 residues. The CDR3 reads CASSPTSTSGRKYF. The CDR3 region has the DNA TGCGCCAGCAGCCCGACTTCCACTAGCGGGAGAAAGTACTTC.

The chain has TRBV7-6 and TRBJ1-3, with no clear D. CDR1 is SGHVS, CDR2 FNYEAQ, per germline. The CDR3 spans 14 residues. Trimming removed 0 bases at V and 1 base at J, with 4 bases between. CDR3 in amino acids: CASSLARSGNTIYF. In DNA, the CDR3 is TGTGCCAGCAGCTTAGCGAGGTCTGGAAACACCATATATTTT.

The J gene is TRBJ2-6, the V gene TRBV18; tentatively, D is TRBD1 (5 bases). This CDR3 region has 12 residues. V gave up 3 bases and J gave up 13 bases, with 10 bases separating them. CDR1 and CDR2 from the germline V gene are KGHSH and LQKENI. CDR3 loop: CASSPNDRVLTF. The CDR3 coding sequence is TGTGCCAGCTCACCGAATGACAGAGTCCTGACTTTC.

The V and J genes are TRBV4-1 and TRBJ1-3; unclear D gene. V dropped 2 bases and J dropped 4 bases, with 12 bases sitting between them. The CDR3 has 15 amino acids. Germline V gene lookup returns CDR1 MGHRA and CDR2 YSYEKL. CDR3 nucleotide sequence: TGCGCCAGCAGCCAAAGGGTGTCGGGGGGAAACACCATATATTTT. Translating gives CASSQRVSGGNTIYF.